This TCR beta chain was recovered during a study of blood T cells in healthy people across ages. Overall study results and limits: Aged donors had fewer naive CD4+ cells and lower diversity than long-lived donors.

This CDR3 region has 16 residues. The V gene lost 3 bases and the J gene lost 6 bases, with 19 bases spanning the gap. CDR1 is SGHDT, CDR2 YYEEEE, per germline. Whenever a sample was processed, at least 6 million PBMCs were isolated. Each sample yielded at least 6 micrograms of PBMC total RNA. The use of a sample-barcoded 5' primer and a J-beta primer mix characterized a second PCR of roughly 6 to 11 cycles. CDR3-containing paired-end reads numbering at least 2.5 million came from each sample. MiXCR was run by TCRdb on the 5' RACE reads, yielding one entry per CDR3 protein. This table has some 1.1 million distinct CDR3 sequences, around two fifths appearing once. As for this clonotype: Its antigen remains unidentified.

The chain is built from TRBV5-6 and TRBJ2-1; the D is unclear. The sequencing input was blood. The TCR sequence derives from a man aged 18 to 35 in good health. CDR3 sequence (DNA): TGTGCCAGCAGCTCCAGCCCGGGCCTCCAGTTCAATGAGCAGTTCTTC. The encoded protein is CASSSSPGLQFNEQFF. The entire variable domain, with the rest obtained from reference TRBV5-6 and TRBJ2-1, is as follows: DAGVTQSPTHLIKTRGQQVTLRCSPKSGHDTVSWYQQALGQGPQFIFQYYEEEERQRGNFPDRFSGHQFPNYSSELNVNALLLGDSALYLCASSSSPGLQFNEQFFGPGTRLTVL.